Following are 14 T cell receptor beta chains from one sample sequenced in a study of blood T cell repertoires in COVID-19. TCRdb's copy holds only in-frame clones and misses some; the assay was immunoSEQ multiplex PCR. Seen here are over 120,000 clones, over 70% observed once, and the top ten hold about 1.8%. The sequencing input was peripheral blood. The source of these receptors is a woman aged 60-70 years with acute or convalescent COVID-19.

The gene calls are TRBV4-2 and TRBJ2-3; 11 nucleotides align to TRBD2. V was pared by 0 bases and J by 2 bases, with 1 base of the junction left unmatched. This CDR3 spans 16 amino acids. Per the germline V gene, CDR1 is LGHNA and CDR2 is YNFKEQ. The CDR3 bases are TGTGCCAGCAGCCAAGAGACTAGCGGGACCACAGATACGCAGTATTTT. It is translated as CASSQETSGTTDTQYF.

The chain carries TRBV25-1 and TRBJ1-2, with D hard to call. Trimming shortened V by 4 bases and J by 4 bases, and 16 bases separated the two germline ends. CDR1 is MGHDK, CDR2 SYGVNS, per germline. The CDR3 length is 15 residues. The CDR3 sequence: CASSVRLGSLYGYTF. The CDR3 DNA is TGTGCCAGCAGTGTTCGGTTGGGCAGCCTCTATGGCTACACCTTC.

The rearrangement uses TRBV19 and TRBJ2-3, with 10 bases matching TRBD2. Germline loops: CDR1 LNHDA, CDR2 SQIVND (reference sequence). J lost 3 bases, V lost 9 bases, and 12 bases had no gene match. The CDR3 consists of 16 residues. Here the CDR3 DNA reads TGTGCCAGCACTAGGGGACTAGCGTCGGGGACAGATACGCAGTATTTT. Amino acid sequence: CASTRGLASGTDTQYF.

V usage is TRBV5-4 and J usage is TRBJ1-2, with 7 bases identical to TRBD1. V lost 0 bases, J lost 1 base, and 9 bases stayed unmatched. CDR1 is SGHNT, CDR2 YYREEE, per germline (reference sequence). This CDR3 comprises 17 residues. The CDR3 region is CASSLVSDRAYNYGYTF. CDR3 DNA sequence: TGTGCCAGCAGCTTGGTTTCCGACAGGGCGTATAACTATGGCTACACCTTC. Variable domain in full (rest from reference TRBV5-4 and TRBJ1-2): ETGVTQSPTHLIKTRGQQVTLRCSSQSGHNTVSWYQQALGQGPQFIFQYYREEENGRGNFPPRFSGLQFPNYSSELNVNALELDDSALYLCASSLVSDRAYNYGYTFGSGTRLTVV.

V is TRBV4-1 and J is TRBJ1-1; D gene uncertain. V dropped 4 bases and J dropped 0 bases, with 12 bases sitting between them. The CDR3 totals 15 residues. Germline loops: CDR1 MGHRA, CDR2 YSYEKL. The CDR3 DNA is TGCGCCAGCAGCCTCGGCCAACAGTTGAACACTGAAGCTTTCTTT. Translating gives CASSLGQQLNTEAFF.

The genes are TRBV5-8 and TRBJ1-5; the D gene is possibly TRBD1 (5 bases). The V gene lost 2 bases and the J gene lost 1 base, with 10 bases spanning the gap. The CDR3 covers 15 residues. The germline V gene has CDR1 SGHTS and CDR2 YDEGEE. In nucleotides, the CDR3 is TGTGCCAGCAGCTTAAAACACAGGAGCAATCAGCCCCAGCATTTT. Translating it yields CASSLKHRSNQPQHF.

The rearrangement links TRBV11-2 to TRBJ2-7, with 12 bases fitting TRBD2. Per germline, CDR1 SGHAT and CDR2 FQNNGV. V gave up 1 base and J gave up 3 bases; unmatched junction bases: 4. The CDR3 spans 16 residues. The CDR3, as DNA: TGTGCCAGCAGCTTAGGGACTAGCGGGACCCACTACGAGCAGTACTTC. Amino acid sequence: CASSLGTSGTHYEQYF.

The CDR3 DNA reads TGTGCCAGCAGCCAAGATGGGGGGGGCACTGGTACGCAGTATTTT. Protein: CASSQDGGGTGTQYF. The chain links TRBV4-2 to TRBJ2-3; the D gene is possibly TRBD2 (7 bases). V lost 0 bases, J lost 8 bases, and 15 bases lay in between. Germline CDR1 and CDR2: LGHNA and YNFKEQ. The CDR3 sequence is 15 residues long.

This clone was counted once. The rearrangement uses TRBV6-5 and TRBJ2-3; possibly TRBD1 for D (5 bases). This CDR3 has 13 residues. The V gene's germline CDR1 is MNHEY and CDR2 SVGAGI. Trimming stripped 11 bases from V and 1 base from J, with 13 bases between. The CDR3 DNA is TGTGCCGCGAAAGAGACAGGCACAGATACGCAGTATTTT. This encodes CAAKETGTDTQYF.

This CDR3 is CASCVVGQRSESTGELFF. As DNA, the CDR3 is TGTGCCAGCTGTGTAGTGGGACAGCGGAGTGAAAGCACCGGGGAGCTGTTTTTT. The chain is built from TRBV14 and TRBJ2-2, with 7 bases matching TRBD1. The germline V gene has CDR1 SGHDN and CDR2 FVKESK. This CDR3 has 18 residues. Trimming cost V 8 bases and J 4 bases; bases outside gene matches: 19.

This chain joins TRBV12-3 or TRBV12-4 and TRBJ1-3; D unclear. V dropped 3 bases and J dropped 3 bases, with 6 bases sitting between them. This CDR3 region has 13 residues. CDR3 protein: CASSFSVGNTIYF. Here the CDR3 DNA reads TGTGCCAGCAGTTTTTCAGTTGGAAACACCATATATTTT.

The chain employs TRBV7-9 and TRBJ2-1; 8 nucleotides line up with TRBD1. The V gene end was trimmed by 4 bases and the J gene end by 3 bases; junction bases not matched to a gene: 8. In germline, CDR1 is SEHNR, CDR2 FQNEAQ (reference sequence). The CDR3 sequence is 16 residues long. The CDR3 DNA sequence: TGTGCCAGCAGCTCCCTATATGACAGGGGCTACAATGAGCAGTTCTTC. It encodes CASSSLYDRGYNEQFF.

This chain links TRBV12-5 with TRBJ2-1, with 10 bases identical to TRBD2. This CDR3 has 16 residues. Germline trimming cut 6 bases from V and 4 bases from J; bases unmatched to any gene: 9. CDR1 and CDR2 from the germline V gene are LGHNT and FRNRAP. In DNA, the CDR3 is TGTGCTAGTGGCCGCCTTCCGGGACTAGCGTACAATGAGCAGTTCTTC. Its protein is CASGRLPGLAYNEQFF.

The table lists this clone with a count of one. This rearrangement joins TRBV28 to TRBJ2-7, with a tentative D call TRBD2 (6 bases). Trimming shortened V by 3 bases and J by 2 bases, and 11 bases separated the two germline ends. Germline V gives CDR1 MDHEN, CDR2 SYDVKM. CDR3 length equals 14 residues. CDR3: CASSLEGRAYEQYF. CDR3 nucleotides: TGTGCCAGCAGTTTGGAGGGTAGGGCCTACGAGCAGTACTTC.